These 2 T cell receptor beta chains originate from one sample sequenced in a study of control samples from healthy donors and cancer patients. Method: immunoSEQ multiplex PCR; TCRdb's copy keeps in-frame clones and lacks some. This table has about 120,000 clones, over 90% appearing once. Sample: blood. These receptors came from a man younger than 40 in good health.

V usage is TRBV10-1 and J usage is TRBJ1-1, with 9 positions matching TRBD1. This CDR3 region has 15 residues. Germline values: CDR1 WNHNN, CDR2 SYGVQD (reference sequence). V shed 5 bases, J shed 1 base, and the junction held 5 bases outside the gene matches. CDR3 loop: CASSRGQGQNTEAFF. CDR3 DNA sequence: TGCGCCAGCAGTCGGGGACAGGGACAGAACACTGAAGCTTTCTTT.

This chain joins TRBV10-2 and TRBJ1-5, with D possibly being TRBD1 (5 bases). Germline values: CDR1 WSHSY, CDR2 SAAADI. CDR3 length: 13 amino acids. Trimming removed 7 bases from V and 3 bases from J, with 10 bases in between. CDR3 nucleotide sequence: TGCGCCAGCACCCGGGACCTCAATCAGCCCCAGCATTTT. Translation gives CASTRDLNQPQHF.